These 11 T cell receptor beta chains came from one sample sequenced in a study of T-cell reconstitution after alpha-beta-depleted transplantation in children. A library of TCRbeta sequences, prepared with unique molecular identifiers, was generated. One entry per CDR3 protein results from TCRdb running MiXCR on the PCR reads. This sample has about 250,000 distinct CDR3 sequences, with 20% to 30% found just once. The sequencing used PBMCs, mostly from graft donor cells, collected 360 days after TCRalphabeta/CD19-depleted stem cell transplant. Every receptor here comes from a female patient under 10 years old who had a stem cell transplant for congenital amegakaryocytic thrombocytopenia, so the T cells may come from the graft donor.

Here the CDR3 DNA reads TGTGCCATCAGGATTAGCGGGAATAAGTACAATGAGCAGTTCTTC. This gives the protein CAIRISGNKYNEQFF. The gene calls are TRBV10-3 and TRBJ2-1; 8 positions agree with TRBD2. The ends lost 6 bases at V and 4 bases at J; junction bases unmatched: 8. The CDR3 extends over 15 amino acids. CDR1 and CDR2 (germline): ENHRY, SYGVKD.

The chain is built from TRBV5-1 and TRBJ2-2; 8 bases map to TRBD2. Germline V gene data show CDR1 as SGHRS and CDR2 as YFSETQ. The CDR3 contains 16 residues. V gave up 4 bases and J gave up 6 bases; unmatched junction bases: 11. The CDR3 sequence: CASSPIAGFEAGELFF. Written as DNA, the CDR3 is TGCGCCAGCAGCCCTATAGCGGGGTTCGAGGCCGGGGAGCTGTTTTTT.

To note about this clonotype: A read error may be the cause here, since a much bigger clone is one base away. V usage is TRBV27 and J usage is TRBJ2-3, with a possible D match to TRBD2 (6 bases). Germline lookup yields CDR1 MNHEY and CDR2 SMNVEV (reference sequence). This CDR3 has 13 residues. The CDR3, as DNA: TGTGCCAGCAGTTTCACTAGCACAGATACGAAGTATTTT. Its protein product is CASSFTSTDTKYF.

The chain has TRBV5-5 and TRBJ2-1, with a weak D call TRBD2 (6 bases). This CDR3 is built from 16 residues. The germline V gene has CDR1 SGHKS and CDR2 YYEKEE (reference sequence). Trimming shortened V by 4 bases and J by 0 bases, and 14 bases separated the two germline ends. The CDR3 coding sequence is TGTGCCAGCAGCCTTTCCTCCGGGAGCTCCTACAATGAGCAGTTCTTC. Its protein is CASSLSSGSSYNEQFF.

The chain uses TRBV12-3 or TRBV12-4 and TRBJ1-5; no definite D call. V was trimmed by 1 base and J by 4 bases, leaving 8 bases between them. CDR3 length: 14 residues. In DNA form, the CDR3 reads TGTGCCAGCAGTTTAGGGGGTCGTAATCAGCCCCAGCATTTT. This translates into CASSLGGRNQPQHF.

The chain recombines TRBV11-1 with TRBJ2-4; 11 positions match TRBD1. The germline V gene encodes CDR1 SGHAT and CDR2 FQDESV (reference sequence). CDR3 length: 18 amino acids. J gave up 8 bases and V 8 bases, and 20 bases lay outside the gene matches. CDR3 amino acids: CASALDRGRFRDSYIQYF. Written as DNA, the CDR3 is TGTGCCAGCGCCCTGGACAGGGGGCGATTTCGAGATAGTTACATTCAGTACTTC.

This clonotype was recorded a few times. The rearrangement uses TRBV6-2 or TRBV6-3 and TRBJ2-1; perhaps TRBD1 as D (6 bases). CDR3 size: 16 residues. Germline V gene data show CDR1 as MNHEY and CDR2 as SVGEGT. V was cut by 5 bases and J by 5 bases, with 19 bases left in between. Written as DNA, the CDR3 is TGTGCCAGCAGTCCCCCGAGGGGGACGTATGACAATGAGCAGTTCTTC. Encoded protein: CASSPPRGTYDNEQFF.

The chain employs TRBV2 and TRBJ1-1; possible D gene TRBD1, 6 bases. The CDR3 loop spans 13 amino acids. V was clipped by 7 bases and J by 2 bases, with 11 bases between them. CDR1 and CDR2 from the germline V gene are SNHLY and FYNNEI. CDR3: CASIRGANTEAFF. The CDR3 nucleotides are TGTGCCAGCATCCGGGGGGCCAACACTGAAGCTTTCTTT.

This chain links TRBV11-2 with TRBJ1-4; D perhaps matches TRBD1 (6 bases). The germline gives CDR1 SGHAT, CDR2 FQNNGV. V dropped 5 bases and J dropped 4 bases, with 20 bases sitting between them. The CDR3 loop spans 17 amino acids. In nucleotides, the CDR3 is TGTGCCAGCAGCGGAGGGATCCAGGACAGCGGTAATGAAAAACTGTTTTTT. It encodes CASSGGIQDSGNEKLFF.

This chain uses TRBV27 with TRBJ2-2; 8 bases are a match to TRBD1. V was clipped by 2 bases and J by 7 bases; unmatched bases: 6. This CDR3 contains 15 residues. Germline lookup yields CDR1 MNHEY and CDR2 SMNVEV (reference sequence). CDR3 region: CASSLDAGGHGELFF. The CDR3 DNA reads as TGTGCCAGCAGTTTAGATGCAGGGGGCCACGGGGAGCTGTTTTTT.

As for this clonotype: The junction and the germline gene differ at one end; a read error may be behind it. This CDR3 is CASSLTGTGTRVAQYF. CDR3 in DNA: TGTGCAAGCAGCTTAACAGGGACAGGGACGCGGGTGGCGCAGTATTTT. J is TRBJ2-3 and V is TRBV11-1; 9 nucleotides agree with TRBD1. The germline V gene encodes CDR1 SGHAT and CDR2 FQDESV (reference sequence). The CDR3 length is 16 residues.